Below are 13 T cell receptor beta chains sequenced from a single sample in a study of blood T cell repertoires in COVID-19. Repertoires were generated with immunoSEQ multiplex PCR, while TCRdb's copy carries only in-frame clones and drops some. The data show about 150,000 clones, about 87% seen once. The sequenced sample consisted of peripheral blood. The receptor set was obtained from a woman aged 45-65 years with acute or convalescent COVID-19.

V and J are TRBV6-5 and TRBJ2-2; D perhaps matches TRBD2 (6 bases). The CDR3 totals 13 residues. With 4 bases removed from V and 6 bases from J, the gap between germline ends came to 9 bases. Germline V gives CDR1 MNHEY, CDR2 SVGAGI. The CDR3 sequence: CASSSRLAGELFF. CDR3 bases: TGTGCCAGCAGTTCAAGACTAGCCGGGGAGCTGTTTTTT.

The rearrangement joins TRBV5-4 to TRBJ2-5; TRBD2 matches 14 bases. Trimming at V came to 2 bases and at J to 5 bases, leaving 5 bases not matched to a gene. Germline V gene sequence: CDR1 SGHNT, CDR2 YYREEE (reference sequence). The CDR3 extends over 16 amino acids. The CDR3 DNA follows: TGTGCCAGCAGCTTCGGGACTAGCGGGAGAGGGGAGACCCAGTACTTC. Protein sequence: CASSFGTSGRGETQYF.

CDR3 nucleotide sequence: TGCGCCAGCAGTTCCAGGGGGATAGATCAGCCCCAGCATTTT. This encodes CASSSRGIDQPQHF. The chain uses TRBV10-1 and TRBJ1-5; 7 nucleotides align to TRBD1. V was clipped by 5 bases and J by 5 bases; unmatched bases: 6. This CDR3 is 14 amino acids long. Germline CDR1 reads WNHNN; CDR2 reads SYGVQD (reference sequence).

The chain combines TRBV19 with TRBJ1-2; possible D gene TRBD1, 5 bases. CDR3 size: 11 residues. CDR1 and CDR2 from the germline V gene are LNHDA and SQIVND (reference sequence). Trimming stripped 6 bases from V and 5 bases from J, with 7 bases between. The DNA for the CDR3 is TGTGCCAGTAGGTCAGGGTATGGCTACACCTTC. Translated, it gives CASRSGYGYTF.

The CDR3 DNA follows: TGTGCCTGGAGTGTACGACAGGGGGGTTACTACGAGCAGTACTTC. It encodes CAWSVRQGGYYEQYF. V usage is TRBV30 and J usage is TRBJ2-7; 9 bases align to TRBD1. The CDR3 spans 15 residues. The germline gives CDR1 GTSNPN, CDR2 SVGIG (reference sequence). Trimming at V came to 0 bases and at J to 3 bases, leaving 6 bases not matched to a gene.

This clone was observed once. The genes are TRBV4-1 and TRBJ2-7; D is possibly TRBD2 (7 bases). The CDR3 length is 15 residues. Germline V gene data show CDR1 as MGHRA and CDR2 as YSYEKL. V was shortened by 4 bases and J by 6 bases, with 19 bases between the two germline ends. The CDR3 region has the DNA TGCGCCAGCAGCCCCCAGGTAGGGGGGGGAGCCGAGCAGTACTTC. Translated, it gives CASSPQVGGGAEQYF.

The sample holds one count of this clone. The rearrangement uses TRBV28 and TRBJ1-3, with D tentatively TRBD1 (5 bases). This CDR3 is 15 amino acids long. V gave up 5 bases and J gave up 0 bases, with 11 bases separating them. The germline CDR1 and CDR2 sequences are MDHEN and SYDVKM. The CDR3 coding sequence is TGTGCCAGCAGTCTAGACAGCCGCTCTGGAAACACCATATATTTT. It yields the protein CASSLDSRSGNTIYF.

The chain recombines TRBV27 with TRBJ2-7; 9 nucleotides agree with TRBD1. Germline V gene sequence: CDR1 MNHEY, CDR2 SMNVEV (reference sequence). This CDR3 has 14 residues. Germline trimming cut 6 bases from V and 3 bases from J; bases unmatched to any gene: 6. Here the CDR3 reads CASSYRGQNYEQYF. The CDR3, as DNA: TGTGCCAGCAGCTACAGGGGGCAAAACTACGAGCAGTACTTC.

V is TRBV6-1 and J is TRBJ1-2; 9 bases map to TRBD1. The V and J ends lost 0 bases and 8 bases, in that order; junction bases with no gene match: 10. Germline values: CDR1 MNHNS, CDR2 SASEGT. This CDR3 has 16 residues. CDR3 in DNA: TGTGCCAGCAGTGAAGCACAGGGGGCGAGTTTACGAGGCTACACCTTC. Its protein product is CASSEAQGASLRGYTF.

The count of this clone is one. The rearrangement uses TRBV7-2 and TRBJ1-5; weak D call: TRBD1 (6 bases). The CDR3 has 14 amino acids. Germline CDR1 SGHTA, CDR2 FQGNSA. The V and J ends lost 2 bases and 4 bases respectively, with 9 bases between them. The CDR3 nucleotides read TGTGCCAGCAGCTTATGGGACAAGAATCAGCCCCAGCATTTT. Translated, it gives CASSLWDKNQPQHF.

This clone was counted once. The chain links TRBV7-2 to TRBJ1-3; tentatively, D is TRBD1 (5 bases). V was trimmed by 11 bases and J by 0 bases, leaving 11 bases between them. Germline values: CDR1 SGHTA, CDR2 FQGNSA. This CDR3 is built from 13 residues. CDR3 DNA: TGTGCCTCCAATCAGGGCTCTGGAAACACCATATATTTT. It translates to CASNQGSGNTIYF.

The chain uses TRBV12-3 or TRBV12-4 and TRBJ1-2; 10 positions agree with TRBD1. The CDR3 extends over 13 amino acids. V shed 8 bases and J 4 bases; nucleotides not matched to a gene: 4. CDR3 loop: CASWTGGSYGYTF. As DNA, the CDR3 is TGTGCCAGCTGGACAGGGGGTAGCTATGGCTACACCTTC.

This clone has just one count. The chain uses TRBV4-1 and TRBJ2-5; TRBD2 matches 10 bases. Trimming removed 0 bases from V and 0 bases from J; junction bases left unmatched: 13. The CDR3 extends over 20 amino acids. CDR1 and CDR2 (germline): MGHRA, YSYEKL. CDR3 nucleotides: TGCGCCAGCAGCCAAGATCGGAAATTGTCTGGACTAGCGGACCAAGAGACCCAGTACTTC. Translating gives CASSQDRKLSGLADQETQYF.